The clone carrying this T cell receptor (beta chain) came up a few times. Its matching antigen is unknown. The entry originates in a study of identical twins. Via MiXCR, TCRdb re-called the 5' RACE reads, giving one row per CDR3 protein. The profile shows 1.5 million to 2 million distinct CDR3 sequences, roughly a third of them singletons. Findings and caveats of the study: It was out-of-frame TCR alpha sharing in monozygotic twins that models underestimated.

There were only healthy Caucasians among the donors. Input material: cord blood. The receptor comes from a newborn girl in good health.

The CDR3 here is CASSLYAGRADTQYF. CDR3 sequence (DNA): TGTGCCAGCAGTTTGTATGCGGGTCGGGCGGATACGCAGTATTTT. The rearrangement joins TRBV12-3 or TRBV12-4 to TRBJ2-3; D might be TRBD2 (5 bases). The CDR3 loop spans 15 amino acids. The V and J ends lost 3 bases and 6 bases respectively, with 16 bases between them.